This TCR beta chain stems from a study of OX40 agonist ivuxolimab in advanced cancers. Germline CDR1 is SGHNT and CDR2 is YYREEE (reference sequence). The CDR3 extends over 19 amino acids. The trim removed 0 bases at V and 1 base at J, leaving 13 bases unmatched. Method: immunoSEQ multiplex PCR; TCRdb's copy keeps in-frame clones and lacks some. The repertoire includes about 71,000 clones, approximately 94% of them detected once, and around a sixth sits in the top ten. The genes are TRBV5-4 and TRBJ2-1; 7 nucleotides match TRBD2. The sample was CD4+ or CD8+ T cells sorted from blood, taken in a trial of the OX40 agonist ivuxolimab. The receptor comes from an adult with an advanced solid tumor such as melanoma, head and neck, liver or kidney cancer. CDR3 in DNA: TGTGCCAGCAGCTTGGAAGGATTCGGGCGGGGGTCTTCCTACAATGAGCAGTTCTTC. Its protein is CASSLEGFGRGSSYNEQFF.